The clone carrying this T cell receptor (beta chain) was picked up a small number of times. The CDR3 totals 16 residues. V lost 1 base to trimming and J lost 13 bases; unmatched junction nucleotides: 18. Germline values: CDR1 LGHNA, CDR2 YSLEER. These data belong to a study of CD8+ T cells in alopecia areata. cDNA reverse transcribed from extracted RNA served as the sequencing template. The protocol was immunoSEQ multiplex PCR, while the TCRdb copy is restricted to in-frame clones and leaves out a portion. The table records 150,000 to 200,000 clones, over 55% of them present only once. The source is a human donor with alopecia areata. This sequence joins TRBV4-3 and TRBJ1-1; 7 nucleotides match TRBD1. This sample comprised CD4+ T cells sorted from blood, obtained at week 0. CDR3 coding DNA: TGCGCCAGCAGCCAAGGGACCCTAACGACAGGGAGAAAAGATTTCTTT. Its translation: CASSQGTLTTGRKDFF.